The 31 T cell receptor beta chains presented below share a single source sample, sequenced in a study of T cells expressing NK-cell markers. TCRdb reprocessed the 5' RACE reads and stores each CDR3 protein as one record, lacking DNA. The sample has over 250,000 distinct CDR3 sequences, and its top ten clones hold roughly 4.2%. Sample: blood T cells: a sorted CD56 or NKG2C T cell subset, CD4+ or CD8+ T cells, or bulk PBMC T cells (not recorded which). Receptor source: a woman between 18 and 70 years old in good health.

This chain joins TRBV4-3 and TRBJ2-2; TCRdb's D call of TRBD1 is untestable without DNA. Germline CDR1 and CDR2: LGHNA and YSLEER. The CDR3 runs to 14 residues. The chain's CDR3 is CASTVVTGAGELFF.

The chain has TRBV7-2 and TRBJ2-3. The CDR3 contains 15 residues. Germline V lookup: CDR1 SGHTA, CDR2 FQGNSA. CDR3 region: CASSPDGRPTDTQYF. Together with reference TRBV7-2 and TRBJ2-3, the CDR3 gives the full variable domain: GAGVSQSPSNKVTEKGKDVELRCDPISGHTALYWYRQSLGQGLEFLIYFQGNSAPDKSGLPSDRFSAERTGGSVSTLTIQRTQQEDSAVYLCASSPDGRPTDTQYFGPGTRLTVL.

The chain has TRBV29-1 and TRBJ1-1; TCRdb gives TRBD1 as the D gene, but with no DNA this cannot be confirmed. CDR1 is SQVTM and CDR2 is ANQGSEA in the germline V gene. This CDR3 contains 13 residues. CDR3 sequence: CSAKQTGSTEAFF.

The chain carries TRBV5-4 and TRBJ2-1; TCRdb calls TRBD2, which cannot be checked without DNA. Germline V gives CDR1 SGHNT, CDR2 YYREEE (reference sequence). The CDR3 extends over 15 amino acids. The CDR3 loop reads CASSPPTSGNNEQFF.

The chain links TRBV6-2 or TRBV6-3 to TRBJ2-1; the D call of TRBD2 rests on TCRdb alone, since no DNA is present to check it. The CDR3 extends over 13 amino acids. Per germline, CDR1 MNHEY and CDR2 SVGEGT. CDR3 loop: CASGLSFRDEQFF.

This rearrangement joins TRBV12-3 or TRBV12-4 to TRBJ2-2; TCRdb proposes TRBD1, but this gene call is untestable without DNA. The CDR3 has 15 residues. CDR3 protein: CASRRRGVDNGELFF.

This rearrangement joins TRBV6-1 to TRBJ1-2; absent DNA, TCRdb's TRBD1 call cannot be checked. The length of the CDR3 is 15 residues. Germline V gene lookup returns CDR1 MNHNS and CDR2 SASEGT. The CDR3 sequence is CASIRAGGLAYGYTF.

The chain employs TRBV12-3 or TRBV12-4 and TRBJ1-4; the D call from TCRdb, TRBD1, cannot be confirmed without DNA. CDR3 size: 12 residues. The CDR3: CASSSGHEKLFF.

V is TRBV20-1 and J is TRBJ2-3. The length of the CDR3 is 11 residues. CDR1 and CDR2 (germline): DFQATT, SNEGSKA (reference sequence). CDR3 sequence: CSASAEDTQYF.

The chain joins TRBV5-4 to TRBJ2-3; the D call from TCRdb, TRBD1, cannot be confirmed without DNA. This CDR3 region has 15 residues. The V gene's germline CDR1 is SGHNT and CDR2 YYREEE (reference sequence). This chain's CDR3 is CASSLTGRVTDTQYF.

This sequence joins TRBV20-1 and TRBJ2-1; TCRdb lists TRBD2, though no DNA is available to test this call. The CDR3 runs to 11 residues. Germline V gene sequence: CDR1 DFQATT, CDR2 SNEGSKA (reference sequence). The CDR3 protein is CSARGEGEQFF.

The genes are TRBV7-2 and TRBJ1-6. The CDR3 contains 16 residues. CDR1 SGHTA and CDR2 FQGNSA come from the germline V gene. CDR3 amino acids: CASRRPDQVPNSPLHF.

This chain joins TRBV12-3 or TRBV12-4 and TRBJ1-3; TCRdb selects TRBD1, and the lack of DNA leaves this call unchecked. The CDR3 extends over 16 amino acids. The CDR3 loop reads CASSLGSHGSGNTIYF.

CDR3 sequence: CASSNRTANQPQHF. The J gene is TRBJ1-5, the V gene TRBV19. CDR3 length: 14 residues. Germline values: CDR1 LNHDA, CDR2 SQIVND (reference sequence).

The chain carries TRBV2 and TRBJ2-4; TCRdb's D call, TRBD1, is unchecked because there is no DNA. The CDR3 contains 13 residues. CDR1 is SNHLY and CDR2 is FYNNEI in the germline V gene. The CDR3 is CASNRVAKNIQYF.

The rearrangement uses TRBV7-2 and TRBJ2-1; no DNA is available, so the TRBD2 call from TCRdb remains unchecked. Germline V gene data show CDR1 as SGHTA and CDR2 as FQGNSA. The CDR3 covers 17 residues. CDR3 loop: CASSLARTSGRYNEQFF.

The rearrangement joins TRBV4-3 to TRBJ1-3. CDR3 length: 17 residues. The germline gives CDR1 LGHNA, CDR2 YSLEER. The CDR3 sequence is CASSQDSSGRSGNTIYF.

The V call is TRBV12-5, the J call TRBJ2-5; lacking DNA, the TRBD1 call made by TCRdb goes unchecked. The CDR3 spans 16 residues. Per the germline V gene, CDR1 is LGHNT and CDR2 is FRNRAP. CDR3: CASGGGATQPQETQYF.

This rearrangement joins TRBV20-1 to TRBJ1-1. The CDR3 contains 13 residues. Looked up from germline, CDR1 is DFQATT and CDR2 is SNEGSKA (reference sequence). CDR3 in amino acids: CSAEGTVRSEAFF.

V usage is TRBV4-1 and J usage is TRBJ2-4; the TCRdb D gene call, TRBD1, has no DNA to confirm it. The CDR3 extends over 16 amino acids. Germline V gene data show CDR1 as MGHRA and CDR2 as YSYEKL. The CDR3 loop is CASSQGQVLAKNIQYF.

The chain couples TRBV6-4 to TRBJ2-1; TCRdb's D call of TRBD2 is untestable without DNA. From germline, CDR1 is MRHNA and CDR2 SNTAGT. The CDR3 runs 16 residues. The CDR3 sequence: CASSDSGLARSHEQFF.

V usage is TRBV7-2 and J usage is TRBJ1-4. Germline V lookup: CDR1 SGHTA, CDR2 FQGNSA. The CDR3 length is 14 residues. CDR3 region: CASSFFGSNEKLFF.

The chain uses TRBV9 and TRBJ1-5. CDR3 length equals 13 residues. Looked up from germline, CDR1 is SGDLS and CDR2 is YYNGEE. CDR3 region: CASSVAVNQPQHF.

The J gene is TRBJ1-1, the V gene TRBV27. Germline lookup yields CDR1 MNHEY and CDR2 SMNVEV (reference sequence). The CDR3 runs to 16 residues. CDR3 protein: CASSLGAGRMNTEAFF.

The chain links TRBV6-5 to TRBJ2-3. The CDR3 is made up of 12 amino acids. The germline V gene has CDR1 MNHEY and CDR2 SVGAGI. The chain's CDR3 is CASNPSTDTQYF.

The chain uses TRBV3-1 and TRBJ2-5. This CDR3 region has 12 residues. CDR1 LGHDT and CDR2 YNNKEL come from the germline V gene (reference sequence). The CDR3: CASSRAQETQYF.

This rearrangement joins TRBV7-9 to TRBJ2-3; TCRdb designates TRBD2, a call that cannot be tested without DNA. The CDR3 runs to 16 residues. The germline V gene encodes CDR1 SEHNR and CDR2 FQNEAQ (reference sequence). This chain's CDR3 is CASSSGLADMYDTQYF.

The chain joins TRBV7-9 to TRBJ1-2; the TCRdb D gene call, TRBD1, has no DNA to confirm it. The CDR3 is 14 residues long. Germline loops: CDR1 SEHNR, CDR2 FQNEAQ (reference sequence). Here the CDR3 reads CASSNRGGNYGYTF.

This chain joins TRBV20-1 and TRBJ2-7. The germline V gene has CDR1 DFQATT and CDR2 SNEGSKA (reference sequence). This CDR3 comprises 12 residues. The CDR3 loop reads CSASGTSYEQYF.

V usage is TRBV11-1 and J usage is TRBJ2-1; TCRdb's D gene call, TRBD2, goes unchecked for lack of DNA. CDR3 length: 16 residues. CDR1 is SGHAT, CDR2 FQDESV, per germline (reference sequence). CDR3 loop: CASSRTSGRAYNEQFF.

The chain is built from TRBV7-2 and TRBJ1-1; the D gene TCRdb calls, TRBD1, cannot be checked with no DNA. The CDR3 is made up of 14 amino acids. CDR1 is SGHTA, CDR2 FQGNSA, per germline. The CDR3 loop is CASSQTPGVTEAFF.